These T cell receptor beta chains were read from a single sample in a study of shared clonotypes between healthy human individuals. The method was immunoSEQ multiplex PCR; TCRdb's version includes in-frame clones alone and lacks a portion of them. This table holds about 680,000 clones, roughly 70% found once. The specimen was memory CD4+ T cells sorted from blood. These receptors all come from a young woman in good health. Each CDR3 is given with its conserved first and last residue. A D gene is named only where the DNA matches it firmly. Some rows have no size entry. The others give once, few or many, or a class for an expanded clone.

16	TRBJ2-2	TRBV5-4	TRBD2	few	TGTGCCAGCAGCTCCGTAGCGGGAGTGGGCACCGGGGAGCTGTTTTTT	CASSSVAGVGTGELFF
17	TRBJ2-5	TRBV6-4	-	-	TGTGCCAGCAGTGTCCACCATCGCCTAGCGTTACAAGAGACCCAGTACTTC	CASSVHHRLALQETQYF
13	TRBJ1-5	TRBV19	-	few	TGTGCCAGCTATAGCCAACGGGGAGTGGCCCAGCATTTT	CASYSQRGVAQHF
15	TRBJ2-2	TRBV5-1	TRBD1	-	TGCGCCAGCAGCTCGGGACAGGGAAACACCGGGGAGCTGTTTTTT	CASSSGQGNTGELFF
15	TRBJ2-4	TRBV15	-	-	TGTGCCACCAGCAACCCCGGGAAGTCGCAAGACATTCAGTACTTC	CATSNPGKSQDIQYF
19	TRBJ2-1	TRBV7-9	TRBD2	-	TGTGCCAGCAGCCTAACCGGACTAGCGGGAGTGTGGTCCTACAATGAGCAGTTCTTC	CASSLTGLAGVWSYNEQFF
16	TRBJ2-2	TRBV5-1	TRBD2	-	TGCGCCAGCAGCATTACTAGCGGGAGCGGGACCGGGGAGCTGTTTTTT	CASSITSGSGTGELFF
11	TRBJ2-7	TRBV10-3	-	-	TGTGCCACCGTGACAAACTACGAGCAGTACTTC	CATVTNYEQYF
13	TRBJ2-3	TRBV6-6	TRBD2	few	TGTGCCAGCAGTACTAGCGGGATGCCTACGCAGTATTTT	CASSTSGMPTQYF
13	TRBJ1-4	TRBV5-6	-	-	TGTGCCAGCAGCAAAGCAGGCGGCGGGAAACTGTTTTTT	CASSKAGGGKLFF
15	TRBJ2-7	TRBV30	TRBD2	-	TGTGCCTGGAGTTGGAGTAGCGGGAACTCCTACGAGCAGTACTTC	CAWSWSSGNSYEQYF
15	TRBJ2-3	TRBV5-1	-	-	TGCGCCAGCAGCTTGGGCGGGTCTAGCACAGATACGCAGTATTTT	CASSLGGSSTDTQYF
14	TRBJ2-7	TRBV5-1	TRBD1	-	TGCGCCAGCAGCCCCGACAGGGAACTCTACGAGCAGTACTTC	CASSPDRELYEQYF
14	TRBJ2-5	TRBV6-6	TRBD2	once	TGTGCCAGCAGTTACGGGGAGGGTCAAGAGACCCAGTACTTC	CASSYGEGQETQYF
17	TRBJ2-1	TRBV5-1	TRBD2	-	TGCGCCAGCAGCTCCCCGACTAGCGGCCAATCCTACAATGAGCAGTTCTTC	CASSSPTSGQSYNEQFF
16	TRBJ2-2	TRBV7-9	-	-	TGTGCCAGCAGCTTAGAGGGACCCCGGGGGACCGGGGAGCTGTTTTTT	CASSLEGPRGTGELFF
17	TRBJ2-5	TRBV7-2	-	-	TGTGCCAGCAGCCCCGCTCGAGCGGACCTACTCGGAGGGACCCAGTACTTC	CASSPARADLLGGTQYF
14	TRBJ2-7	TRBV18	-	-	TGTGCCAGCTCACCAGTGACGCAGTCCTACGAGCAGTACTTC	CASSPVTQSYEQYF
16	TRBJ2-2	TRBV18	TRBD1	-	TGTGCCAGCTCACCACCGCTGGGACAGGGGGCCGGGGAGCTGTTTTTT	CASSPPLGQGAGELFF
12	TRBJ2-4	TRBV28	-	-	TGTGCCAGCGGCCGACAGGAAAACATTCAGTACTTC	CASGRQENIQYF
14	TRBJ1-5	TRBV5-1	TRBD1	few	TGCGCCAGCAGCCCCGGACAGGATTATCAGCCCCAGCATTTT	CASSPGQDYQPQHF
13	TRBJ1-1	TRBV5-1	-	-	TGCGCCAGCAGCTTGGGTGAAAACACTGAAGCTTTCTTT	CASSLGENTEAFF
13	TRBJ2-1	TRBV5-1	-	many	TGCGCCAGCAGCCACCCCTTGAACAATGAGCAGTTCTTC	CASSHPLNNEQFF
15	TRBJ2-7	TRBV4-2	TRBD2	-	TGTGCCAGCAGCGAGACTAGCGGGATCTCCTACGAGCAGTACTTC	CASSETSGISYEQYF
16	TRBJ2-3	TRBV28	-	few	TGTGCCAGCAGCCCCGGTGGGCGGAGTAGCACAGATACGCAGTATTTT	CASSPGGRSSTDTQYF
15	TRBJ2-7	TRBV10-2	TRBD2	-	TGCGCCAGCAGGAGGACAAGACTAGCGGGAGATGAGCAGTACTTC	CASRRTRLAGDEQYF
18	TRBJ1-1	TRBV27	TRBD1	-	TGTGCCAGCAGTTTATATGGCAGGGGGCCGGCAATGAACACTGAAGCTTTCTTT	CASSLYGRGPAMNTEAFF
16	TRBJ2-3	TRBV19	TRBD2	few	TGTGCCAGTAGAGAAACTAGCGGGAGGGGCACAGATACGCAGTATTTT	CASRETSGRGTDTQYF
15	TRBJ1-1	TRBV11-3	TRBD1	-	TGTGCCAGCAGCTCGTCGACAGGGGCGAACACTGAAGCTTTCTTT	CASSSSTGANTEAFF